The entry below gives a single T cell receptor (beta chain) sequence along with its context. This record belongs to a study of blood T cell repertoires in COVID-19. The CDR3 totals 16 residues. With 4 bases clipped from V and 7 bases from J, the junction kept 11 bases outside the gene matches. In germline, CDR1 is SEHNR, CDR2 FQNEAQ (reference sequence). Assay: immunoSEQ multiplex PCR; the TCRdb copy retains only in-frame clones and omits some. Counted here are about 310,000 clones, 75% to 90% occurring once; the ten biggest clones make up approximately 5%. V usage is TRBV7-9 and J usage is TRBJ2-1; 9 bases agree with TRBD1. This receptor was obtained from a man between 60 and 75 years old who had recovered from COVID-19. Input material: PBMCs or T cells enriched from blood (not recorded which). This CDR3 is CASSSSGRGQGNEQFF. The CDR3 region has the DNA TGTGCCAGCAGCTCTAGTGGGCGGGGACAGGGTAATGAGCAGTTCTTC.